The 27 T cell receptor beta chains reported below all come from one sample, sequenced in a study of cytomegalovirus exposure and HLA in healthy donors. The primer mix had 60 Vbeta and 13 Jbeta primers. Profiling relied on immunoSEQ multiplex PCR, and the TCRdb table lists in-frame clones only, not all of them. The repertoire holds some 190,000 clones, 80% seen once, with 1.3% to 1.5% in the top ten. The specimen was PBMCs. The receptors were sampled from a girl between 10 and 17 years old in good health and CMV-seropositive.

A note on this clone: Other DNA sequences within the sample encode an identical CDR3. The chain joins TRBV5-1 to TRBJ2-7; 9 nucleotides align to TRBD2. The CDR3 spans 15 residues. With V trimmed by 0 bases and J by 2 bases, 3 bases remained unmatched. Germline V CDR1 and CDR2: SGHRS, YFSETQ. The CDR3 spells CASSLVLAGTYEQYF. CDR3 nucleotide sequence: TGCGCCAGCAGCTTGGTACTAGCGGGTACCTACGAGCAGTACTTC.

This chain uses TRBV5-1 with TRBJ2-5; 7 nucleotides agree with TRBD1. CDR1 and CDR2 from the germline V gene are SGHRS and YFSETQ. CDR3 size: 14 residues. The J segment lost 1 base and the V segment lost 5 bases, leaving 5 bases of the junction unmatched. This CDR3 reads CASRETGVQETQYF. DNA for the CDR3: TGCGCCAGCAGGGAAACAGGGGTCCAAGAGACCCAGTACTTC.

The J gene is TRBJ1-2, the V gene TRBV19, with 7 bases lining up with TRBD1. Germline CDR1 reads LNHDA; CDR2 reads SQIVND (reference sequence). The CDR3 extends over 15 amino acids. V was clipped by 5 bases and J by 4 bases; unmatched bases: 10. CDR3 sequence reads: CASSVTGTVSYGYTF. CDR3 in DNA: TGTGCCAGTAGTGTGACCGGGACAGTCTCCTATGGCTACACCTTC. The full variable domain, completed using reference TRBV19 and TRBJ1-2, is DGGITQSPKYLFRKEGQNVTLSCEQNLNHDAMYWYRQDPGQGLRLIYYSQIVNDFQKGDIAEGYSVSREKKESFPLTVTSAQKNPTAFYLCASSVTGTVSYGYTFGSGTRLTVV.

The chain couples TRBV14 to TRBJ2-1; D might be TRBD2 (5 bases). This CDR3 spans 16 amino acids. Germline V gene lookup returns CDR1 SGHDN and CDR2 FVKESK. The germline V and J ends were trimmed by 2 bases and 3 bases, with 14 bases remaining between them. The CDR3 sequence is CASSQLSGPNYNEQFF. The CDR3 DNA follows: TGTGCCAGCAGCCAATTGAGCGGACCTAACTACAATGAGCAGTTCTTC.

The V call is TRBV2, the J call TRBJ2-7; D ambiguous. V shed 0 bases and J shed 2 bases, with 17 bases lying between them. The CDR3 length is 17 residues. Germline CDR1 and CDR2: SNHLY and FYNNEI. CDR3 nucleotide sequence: TGTGCCAGCAGTGAAGCGGCCAGGCAGGCCGTCACCTACGAGCAGTACTTC. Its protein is CASSEAARQAVTYEQYF.

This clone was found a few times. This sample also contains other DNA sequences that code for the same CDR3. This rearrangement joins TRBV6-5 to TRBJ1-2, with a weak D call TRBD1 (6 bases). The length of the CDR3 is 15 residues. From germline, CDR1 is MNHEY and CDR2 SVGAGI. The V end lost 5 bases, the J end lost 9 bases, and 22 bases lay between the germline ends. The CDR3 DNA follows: TGTGCCAGCAGTCCTGGACAGACGTTCTCCGGACGCTACACCTTC. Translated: CASSPGQTFSGRYTF.

The CDR3 sequence is CASSNLREKLFF. CDR3 bases: TGTGCCAGCTCTAATCTGAGGGAAAAACTGTTTTTT. The chain employs TRBV27 and TRBJ1-4; D is ambiguous. The V and J ends lost 8 bases and 8 bases respectively, with 12 bases between them. Per germline, CDR1 MNHEY and CDR2 SMNVEV (reference sequence). The length of the CDR3 is 12 residues.

CDR3 in DNA: TGCGCCAGCAGGGCTGGGCAAGATACGCAGTATTTT. It translates to CASRAGQDTQYF. The rearrangement uses TRBV4-1 and TRBJ2-3; no reliable D call. V lost 6 bases and J 5 bases, leaving 9 bases between the germline ends. This CDR3 is built from 12 residues. Germline V lookup: CDR1 MGHRA, CDR2 YSYEKL.

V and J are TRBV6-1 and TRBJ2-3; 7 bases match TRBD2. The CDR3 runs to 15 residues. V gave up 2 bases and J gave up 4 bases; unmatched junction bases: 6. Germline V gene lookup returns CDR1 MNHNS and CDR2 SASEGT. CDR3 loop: CASSERAGEADTQYF. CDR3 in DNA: TGTGCCAGCAGTGAACGGGCGGGAGAAGCAGATACGCAGTATTTT.

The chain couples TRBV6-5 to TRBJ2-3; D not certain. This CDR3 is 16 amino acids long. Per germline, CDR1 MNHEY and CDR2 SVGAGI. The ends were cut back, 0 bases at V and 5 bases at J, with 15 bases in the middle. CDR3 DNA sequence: TGTGCCAGCAGTTACTCAGGCAGCGCGGTAGGAGATACGCAGTATTTT. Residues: CASSYSGSAVGDTQYF.

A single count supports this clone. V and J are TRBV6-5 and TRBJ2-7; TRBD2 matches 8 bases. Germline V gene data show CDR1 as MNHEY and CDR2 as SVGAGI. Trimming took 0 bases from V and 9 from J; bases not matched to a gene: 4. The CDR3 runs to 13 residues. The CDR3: CASSYSKSGGQYF. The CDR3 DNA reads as TGTGCCAGCAGTTACTCGAAGAGCGGGGGGCAGTACTTC.

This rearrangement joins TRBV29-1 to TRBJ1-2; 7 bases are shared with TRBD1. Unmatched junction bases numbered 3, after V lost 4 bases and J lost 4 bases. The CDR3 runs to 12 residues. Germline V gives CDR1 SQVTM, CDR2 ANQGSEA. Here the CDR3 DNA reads TGCAGCGTTGGAGGGGGCCCCTATGGCTACACCTTC. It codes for CSVGGGPYGYTF.

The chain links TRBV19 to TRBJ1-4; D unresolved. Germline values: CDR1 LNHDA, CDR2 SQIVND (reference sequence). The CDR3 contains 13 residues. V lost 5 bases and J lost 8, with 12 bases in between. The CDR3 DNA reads TGTGCCAGTAGTCGTGGGCCCTACGAAAAACTGTTTTTT. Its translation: CASSRGPYEKLFF.

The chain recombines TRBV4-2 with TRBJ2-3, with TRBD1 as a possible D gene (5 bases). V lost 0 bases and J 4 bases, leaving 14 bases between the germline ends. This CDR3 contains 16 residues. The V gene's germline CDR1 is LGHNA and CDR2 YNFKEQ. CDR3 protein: CASSQDPGAEPDTQYF. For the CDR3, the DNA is TGTGCCAGCAGCCAAGATCCTGGGGCCGAGCCAGATACGCAGTATTTT.

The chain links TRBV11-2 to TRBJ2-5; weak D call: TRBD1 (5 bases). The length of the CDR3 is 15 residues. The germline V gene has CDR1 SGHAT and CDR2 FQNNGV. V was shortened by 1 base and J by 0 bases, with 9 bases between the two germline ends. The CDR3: CASSLVGHHQETQYF. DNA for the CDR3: TGTGCCAGCAGCTTAGTGGGGCACCACCAAGAGACCCAGTACTTC.

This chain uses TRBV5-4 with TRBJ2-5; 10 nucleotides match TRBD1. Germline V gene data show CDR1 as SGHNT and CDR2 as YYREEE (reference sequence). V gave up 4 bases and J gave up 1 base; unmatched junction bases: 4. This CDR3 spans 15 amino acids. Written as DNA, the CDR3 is TGTGCCAGCAGCACGGGACAGGGGCCCCAAGAGACCCAGTACTTC. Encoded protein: CASSTGQGPQETQYF.

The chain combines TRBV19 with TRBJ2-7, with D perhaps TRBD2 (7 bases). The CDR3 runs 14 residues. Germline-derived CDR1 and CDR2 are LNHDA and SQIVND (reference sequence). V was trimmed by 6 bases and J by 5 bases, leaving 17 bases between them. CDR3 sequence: CASSDPGGLNEQYF. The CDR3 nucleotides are TGTGCCAGTAGCGATCCCGGGGGGCTCAACGAGCAGTACTTC.

CDR3 nucleotides: TGCAGCGCCCGGACAGAGGGGGTTATAGCTTTCTTT. Its translation: CSARTEGVIAFF. The chain uses TRBV29-1 and TRBJ1-1; weak D call: TRBD1 (6 bases). V lost 7 bases and J 10 bases, leaving 19 bases between the germline ends. This CDR3 is built from 12 residues. The germline CDR1 and CDR2 sequences are SQVTM and ANQGSEA.

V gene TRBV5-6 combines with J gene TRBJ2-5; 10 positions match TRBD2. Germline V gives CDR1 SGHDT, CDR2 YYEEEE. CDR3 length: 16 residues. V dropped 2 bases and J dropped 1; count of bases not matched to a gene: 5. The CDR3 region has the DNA TGTGCCAGCAGCTTATTACTAGCGGGGACCCAAGAGACCCAGTACTTC. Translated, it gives CASSLLLAGTQETQYF.

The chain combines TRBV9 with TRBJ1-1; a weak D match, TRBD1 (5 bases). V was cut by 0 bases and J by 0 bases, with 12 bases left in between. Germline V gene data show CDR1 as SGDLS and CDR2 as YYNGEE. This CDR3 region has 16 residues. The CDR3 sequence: CASSVATGTMNTEAFF. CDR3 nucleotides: TGTGCCAGCAGCGTAGCTACGGGGACTATGAACACTGAAGCTTTCTTT.

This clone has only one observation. CDR3 DNA: TGTGCCTGGAGTGTGACAGGGTTGCGTGGCTACACCTTC. Amino acids: CAWSVTGLRGYTF. V and J are TRBV30 and TRBJ1-2; 7 nucleotides line up with TRBD1. This CDR3 has 13 residues. J gave up 7 bases and V 0 bases, and 5 bases lay outside the gene matches. In germline, CDR1 is GTSNPN, CDR2 SVGIG (reference sequence).

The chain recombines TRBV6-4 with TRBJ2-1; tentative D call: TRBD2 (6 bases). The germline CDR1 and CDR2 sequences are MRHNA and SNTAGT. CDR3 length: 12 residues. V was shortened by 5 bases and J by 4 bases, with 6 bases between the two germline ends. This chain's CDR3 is CASSSGYNEQFF. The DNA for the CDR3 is TGTGCCAGCAGTAGCGGGTACAATGAGCAGTTCTTC.

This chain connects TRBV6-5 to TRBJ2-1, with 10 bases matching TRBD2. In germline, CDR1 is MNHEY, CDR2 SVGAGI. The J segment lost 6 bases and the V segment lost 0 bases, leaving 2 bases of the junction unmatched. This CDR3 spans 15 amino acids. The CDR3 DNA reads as TGTGCCAGCAGTTACTCCAGCGGGAGGGGCAATGAGCAGTTCTTC. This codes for CASSYSSGRGNEQFF.

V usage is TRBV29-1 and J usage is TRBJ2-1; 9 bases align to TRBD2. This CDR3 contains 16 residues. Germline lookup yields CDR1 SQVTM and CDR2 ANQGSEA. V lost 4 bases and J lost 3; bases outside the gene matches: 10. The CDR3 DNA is TGCAGCGTTGTCTCTGTGGCTAGCGGGGTCTACAATGAGCAGTTCTTC. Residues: CSVVSVASGVYNEQFF.

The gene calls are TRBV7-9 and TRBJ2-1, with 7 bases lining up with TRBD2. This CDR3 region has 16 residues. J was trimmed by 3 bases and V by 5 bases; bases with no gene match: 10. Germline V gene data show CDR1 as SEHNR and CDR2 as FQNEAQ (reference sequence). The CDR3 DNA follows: TGTGCCAGCAGCCGAGGGCCCGGGACTAACTACAATGAGCAGTTCTTC. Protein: CASSRGPGTNYNEQFF.

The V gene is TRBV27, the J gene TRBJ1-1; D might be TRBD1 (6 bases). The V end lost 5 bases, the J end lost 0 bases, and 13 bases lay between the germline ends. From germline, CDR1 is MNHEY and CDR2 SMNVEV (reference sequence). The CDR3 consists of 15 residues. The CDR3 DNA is TGTGCCAGCAGTCCGCTTCGGGACATGAACACTGAAGCTTTCTTT. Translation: CASSPLRDMNTEAFF.

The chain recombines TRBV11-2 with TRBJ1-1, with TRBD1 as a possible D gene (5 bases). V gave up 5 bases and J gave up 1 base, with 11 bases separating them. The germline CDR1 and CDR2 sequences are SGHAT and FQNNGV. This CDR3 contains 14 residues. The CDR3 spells CASSPSQGNTEAFF. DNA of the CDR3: TGTGCCAGCAGCCCCTCCCAGGGGAACACTGAAGCTTTCTTT.